Listed below are T cell receptor beta chains from one sample, sequenced in a study of cytomegalovirus exposure and HLA in healthy donors. Sequenced by immunoSEQ multiplex PCR; TCRdb stores in-frame clones only, minus some. This sample's clone table lists about 170,000 clones. Specimen: PBMCs. These receptor sequences come from a woman in her fifties or sixties in good health and CMV-seronegative. Both conserved end residues are part of each CDR3. The D gene is left open where the match is weak.

j_call v_call d_call cdr3_aa cdr3_nt
TRBJ2-7 TRBV6-5 NA CASSYRGSYEQYF TGTGCCAGCAGTTACAGGGGCTCCTACGAGCAGTACTTC
TRBJ2-5 TRBV5-6 TRBD1 CASSTNRGKETQYF TGTGCCAGCAGCACGAACAGGGGTAAAGAGACCCAGTACTTC
TRBJ1-1 TRBV7-3 NA CASSSRGETEAFF TGTGCCAGCAGCTCACGGGGAGAGACTGAAGCTTTCTTT
TRBJ1-1 TRBV18 NA CASSQLTGNTEAFF TGTGCCAGCTCGCAATTGACAGGGAACACTGAAGCTTTCTTT
TRBJ2-7 TRBV27 TRBD2 CASMPGGGSRGQYF TGTGCCAGCATGCCCGGGGGGGGCAGTAGGGGGCAGTACTTC
TRBJ2-3 TRBV9 TRBD2 CASSVAGGITDTQYF TGTGCCAGCAGCGTGGCGGGAGGGATCACAGATACGCAGTATTTT
TRBJ2-2 TRBV5-1 TRBD1 CASSGTGVPGGELFF TGCGCCAGCAGCGGAACAGGGGTTCCCGGCGGGGAGCTGTTTTTT
TRBJ1-5 TRBV9 TRBD1 CASSVDPGTGPQHF TGTGCCAGCAGCGTAGATCCGGGGACAGGGCCCCAGCATTTT
TRBJ1-5 TRBV19 TRBD1 CASSRGDRAGQPQHF TGTGCCAGTAGTAGGGGAGACAGGGCTGGACAGCCCCAGCATTTT
TRBJ1-4 TRBV11-2 NA CASSSAQGGKLFF TGTGCCAGCAGCTCCGCACAGGGTGGAAAACTGTTTTTT
TRBJ2-1 TRBV2 TRBD1 CATAPELGTDQFF TGTGCCACGGCCCCCGAACTCGGGACAGATCAGTTCTTC